The subject of this entry is one TCR beta chain. The data belong to a study of blood T cell repertoires in COVID-19. In the study overall: Specimens from acute and convalescent COVID-19 originated in the United States, Italy and Spain.

Using immunoSEQ multiplex PCR, the repertoire was profiled, and TCRdb retains in-frame clones only, with some absent. The table shows 150,000 to 200,000 clones, with nearly 80% occurring only once. Cohort placement rested on clinical history that participants reported themselves. The CDR3 contains 15 residues. V gave up 4 bases and J gave up 4 bases, with 14 bases separating them. CDR1 MNHEY and CDR2 SMNVEV come from the germline V gene (reference sequence). This rearrangement joins TRBV27 to TRBJ1-5; D not resolved. The receptor's source is a man aged 60 to 69 who had been exposed to COVID-19. Sequenced sample: PBMCs or T cells enriched from blood (not recorded which). CDR3 DNA: TGTGCCAGCAGTTCCCCGGGATTTTCAAATCAGCCCCAGCATTTT. Residues: CASSSPGFSNQPQHF.